The 29 T cell receptor beta chains below all came from one sample that was sequenced in a study of T cell clonality in common variable immunodeficiency. Measured with immunoSEQ multiplex PCR; TCRdb has only the in-frame clones, and not every one. The specimen has about 35,000 clones, none found just once. Material: peripheral blood mononuclear cells. All receptors derive from a person aged 18-69 years in good health.

The sample holds many counts of this clone. The read ends 3 residues before the CDR3 terminus; that terminus is restored from the germline J gene. The chain joins TRBV7-8 to TRBJ2-1, with 8 positions matching TRBD2. After removal of 2 bases from V and 0 bases from J, the junction contained 9 bases not matched to a gene. The CDR3 is made up of 18 amino acids. Germline values: CDR1 SGHVS, CDR2 FQNEAQ. Incomplete CDR3 DNA: TGTGCCAGCAGCTTATTTCTAGCGGGCGTTAGCTCCTACAATGAG. Translating it yields CASSLFLAGVSSYNE. The full CDR3 protein reads CASSLFLAGVSSYNEQFF.

In its sample, this clone was seen many times. The CDR3 end falls 3 residues outside the read, so it is completed with the germline J gene. This chain joins TRBV30 and TRBJ2-6; no firm D call. The ends were cut back, 4 bases at V and 0 bases at J, with 4 bases in the middle. Germline lookup yields CDR1 GTSNPN and CDR2 SVGIG (reference sequence). The CDR3 is made up of 13 amino acids. CDR3 protein: CAWKVSGANVLTF. Incomplete CDR3 DNA: TGTGCCTGGAAGGTCTCTGGGGCCAACGTC. Variable domain in full (rest from reference TRBV30 and TRBJ2-6): SQTIHQWPATLVQPVGSPLSLECTVEGTSNPNLYWYRQAAGRGLQLLFYSVGIGQISSEVPQNLSASRPQDRQFILSSKKLLLSDSGFYLCAWKVSGANVLTFGAGSRLTVL.

The CDR3 bases that were read are TGTGCCAGCAGCTTAGTAGGAAGTAGGGTCCGAGCAGGGTTATCTGAC. Encoded protein: CASSLVGSRVRAGLSD. The full CDR3 protein reads CASSLVGSRVRAGLSDYTF. The genes are TRBV13 and TRBJ1-2; D is possibly TRBD1 (5 bases). The CDR3 goes on 3 residues after the read ends, and that part is filled in from the germline J gene. The CDR3 extends over 19 amino acids. Germline CDR1 PRHDT, CDR2 FYEKMQ (reference sequence).

This clone was recorded many times. The CDR3 end falls 3 residues outside the read, so it is completed with the germline J gene. The V and J genes are TRBV5-1 and TRBJ1-2, with 9 bases identical to TRBD1. There are 13 residues in the CDR3. Germline assignment: CDR1 SGHRS and CDR2 YFSETQ. The DNA read from the CDR3 is TGCGCCAGCAGCTTCGGGGACAGGGAGGGC. This gives the protein CASSFGDREG. The whole CDR3 protein reads CASSFGDREGYTF.

This clone came up many times. The sequence runs out 3 residues before the end of the CDR3; the remainder is reconstructed from the germline J gene. J is TRBJ1-1 and V is TRBV5-1; no clear D gene. V dropped 0 bases and J dropped 1 base, with 10 bases sitting between them. The CDR3 length is 15 residues. Germline CDR1 is SGHRS and CDR2 is YFSETQ. The CDR3 DNA, read in part, is TGCGCCAGCAGCTTGGGGCAGAATTGGAACACTGAA. It encodes CASSLGQNWNTE. The full-length CDR3 reads as CASSLGQNWNTEAFF.

This clone was picked up many times. The read finishes 3 residues shy of the CDR3 end, and the germline J gene is used to complete it. The V call is TRBV7-9, the J call TRBJ1-6; TRBD1 matches at 8 bases. The germline V gene encodes CDR1 SEHNR and CDR2 FQNEAQ (reference sequence). The J segment lost 7 bases and the V segment lost 6 bases, leaving 8 bases of the junction unmatched. This CDR3 is 15 amino acids long. The CDR3 spells CASSVPGDRNSPLHF. The part of the CDR3 DNA that was read is TGTGCCAGCAGTGTCCCCGGGGACAGGAATTCACCC.

In this sample, this clone turned up many times. The DNA ends 3 residues before the CDR3 does, and the rest of the CDR3 is filled in from the germline J gene. The rearrangement uses TRBV5-1 and TRBJ2-5; unclear D gene. CDR1 and CDR2 from the germline V gene are SGHRS and YFSETQ. Trimming removed 6 bases from V and 1 base from J, with 4 bases in between. The CDR3 runs to 11 residues. The covered CDR3 bases are TGCGCCAGCAAGGGCCAAGAGACC. Its protein is CASKGQET. The whole CDR3 protein is CASKGQETQYF.

This clone was seen many times. The CDR3 goes on 3 residues after the read ends, and that part is filled in from the germline J gene. The rearrangement uses TRBV29-1 and TRBJ2-1; D possibly corresponds to TRBD2 (6 bases). Germline CDR1 and CDR2: SQVTM and ANQGSEA. The CDR3 length is 13 residues. V lost 3 bases and J 2 bases, leaving 8 bases between the germline ends. The sequenced part of the CDR3 DNA is TGCAGCGTTGACGCGGGGACCTACAATGAG. It codes for CSVDAGTYNE. The full-length CDR3 reads as CSVDAGTYNEQFF.

This clone was observed many times. The CDR3 end lies 3 residues beyond the end of the read and is filled in from the germline J gene. The rearrangement uses TRBV20-1 and TRBJ1-6, with a possible D match to TRBD1 (6 bases). The germline CDR1 and CDR2 sequences are DFQATT and SNEGSKA (reference sequence). This CDR3 has 15 amino acids. V was cut by 3 bases and J by 7 bases, with 16 bases left in between. This CDR3 reads CSARATGEGNSPLHF. The sequenced part of the CDR3 DNA is TGCAGTGCTAGGGCGACAGGAGAGGGAAATTCACCC.

This clone has a count of ten or more. The CDR3 end is not reached by the read, which stops 3 residues before it; the germline J gene fills it in. This sequence joins TRBV5-8 and TRBJ1-2; D perhaps matches TRBD1 (6 bases). This CDR3 is built from 14 residues. Between the trimmed V and J ends, which lost 0 bases and 3 bases, there was a span of 9 bases. Germline lookup yields CDR1 SGHTS and CDR2 YDEGEE. CDR3 amino acids: CASSLARQDYGYTF. The part of the CDR3 DNA that was read is TGTGCCAGCAGCTTGGCCCGACAGGACTATGGC.

This clone was counted at least ten times. Read sequence stops 3 residues before the CDR3 end, and the germline J gene provides the missing end. The J gene is TRBJ2-5, the V gene TRBV5-1, with D possibly matching TRBD1 (5 bases). Germline-derived CDR1 and CDR2 are SGHRS and YFSETQ. V lost 4 bases and J lost 5, with 15 bases in between. The CDR3 has 14 amino acids. CDR3 DNA (partial): TGCGCCAGCAGCGCCTTCCAGGGCTCGGAGACC. This gives the protein CASSAFQGSET. The entire CDR3 sequence reads CASSAFQGSETQYF.

This clone was observed many times. The sequenced fragment ends 3 residues before the CDR3 boundary, so the rest is inferred from the germline J gene. The same CDR3 arises from other DNA sequences in this sample as well. The chain uses TRBV6-4 and TRBJ2-2, with D tentatively TRBD1 (6 bases). V lost 4 bases to trimming and J lost 4 bases, with 19 bases between them. CDR1 and CDR2 (germline): MRHNA, SNTAGT. The CDR3 has 17 amino acids. CDR3 sequence: CASSASGTTWGTGELFF. Incomplete CDR3 DNA: TGTGCCAGCAGTGCCTCCGGGACAACCTGGGGCACCGGGGAG.

This clone occurred many times. The observed sequence ends 3 residues before the CDR3 terminus, with the missing tail filled in from the germline J gene. The V call is TRBV5-1, the J call TRBJ1-3, with D perhaps TRBD1 (6 bases). Germline V gene lookup returns CDR1 SGHRS and CDR2 YFSETQ. V was shortened by 2 bases and J by 9 bases, with 15 bases between the two germline ends. The CDR3 is 14 amino acids. CDR3 in amino acids: CASSFEGTRTTIYF. CDR3 DNA (partial): TGCGCCAGCAGCTTTGAGGGGACAAGGACCACC.

This clone was observed at least ten times. The read gets to within 3 residues of the CDR3 end, and the germline J gene fills in the rest. J is TRBJ2-3 and V is TRBV14; 8 bases fit TRBD2. Trimming at V came to 4 bases and at J to 0 bases, leaving 3 bases not matched to a gene. CDR1 is SGHDN and CDR2 is FVKESK in the germline V gene. The CDR3 consists of 15 residues. The CDR3 bases that were read are TGTGCCAGCAGCCCCCGCGGGAGGAGCACAGATACG. As protein: CASSPRGRSTDT. The whole CDR3 reads CASSPRGRSTDTQYF.

This clone was detected many times. The CDR3 end falls 3 residues outside the read, so it is completed with the germline J gene. This sequence joins TRBV20-1 and TRBJ1-2, with unresolved D. The CDR3 sequence is 12 residues long. V lost 4 bases and J 4 bases, leaving 10 bases between the germline ends. The V gene's germline CDR1 is DFQATT and CDR2 SNEGSKA (reference sequence). Incomplete CDR3 DNA: TGCAGTGCTATAACCCCGGGCTATGGC. It encodes CSAITPGYG. The whole CDR3 reads CSAITPGYGYTF.

This clone was detected ten times or more. The read ends 3 residues early relative to the CDR3; the germline J gene fills the gap. The V call is TRBV5-4, the J call TRBJ1-5, with 7 bases identical to TRBD1. Unmatched junction bases numbered 7, after V lost 4 bases and J lost 6 bases. The CDR3 spans 14 residues. Germline V gene sequence: CDR1 SGHNT, CDR2 YYREEE (reference sequence). The CDR3 bases that were read are TGTGCCAGCAGCCTCGGAGGGGGCTTTCAGCCC. This translates into CASSLGGGFQP. The complete CDR3 sequence is CASSLGGGFQPQHF.

In its sample, this clone was seen many times. The read is 3 residues too short to cover the CDR3 end, so that end is filled in from the germline J gene. The chain employs TRBV20-1 and TRBJ1-2; D gene uncertain. This CDR3 has 13 amino acids. Germline CDR1 and CDR2: DFQATT and SNEGSKA (reference sequence). V was clipped by 5 bases and J by 3 bases, with 13 bases between them. CDR3 DNA (partial): TGCAGTGCTCCCCGGGTAGATTACTATGGC. This codes for CSAPRVDYYG. The complete CDR3 protein is CSAPRVDYYGYTF.

This clone was picked up many times. The read stops 3 residues short of the end of the CDR3; the missing end is completed from the germline J gene. This rearrangement joins TRBV5-1 to TRBJ2-1; 8 bases map to TRBD2. The CDR3 runs to 17 residues. Looked up from germline, CDR1 is SGHRS and CDR2 is YFSETQ. V shed 0 bases and J 4 bases; nucleotides not matched to a gene: 9. Incomplete CDR3 DNA: TGCGCCAGCAGCTTGGCGGCTAGCGGGCTATATTACAATGAG. Its protein product is CASSLAASGLYYNE. The complete CDR3 reads CASSLAASGLYYNEQFF. The complete variable domain, with remaining parts taken from reference TRBV5-1 and TRBJ2-1, reads KAGVTQTPRYLIKTRGQQVTLSCSPISGHRSVSWYQQTPGQGLQFLFEYFSETQRNKGNFPGRFSGRQFSNSRSEMNVSTLELGDSALYLCASSLAASGLYYNEQFFGPGTRLTVL.

Many counts were recorded for this clone. The read terminates 3 residues before the CDR3 end, so the remaining end is supplied by the germline J gene. This chain connects TRBV20-1 to TRBJ2-1, with 9 bases aligning to TRBD1. The germline V gene encodes CDR1 DFQATT and CDR2 SNEGSKA (reference sequence). The CDR3 totals 14 residues. After removal of 5 bases from V and 1 base from J, the junction contained 3 bases not matched to a gene. CDR3 bases read: TGCAGTGCTTTTGGGACAGGGTCCTACAATGAG. Its translation: CSAFGTGSYNE. The CDR3 reads in full as CSAFGTGSYNEQFF.

This clone was detected ten times or more. The missing CDR3 end, 3 residues past where the read stops, is filled in from the germline J gene. The chain joins TRBV4-1 to TRBJ2-3; 10 bases are shared with TRBD2. CDR3 length: 16 residues. V lost 8 bases and J lost 1; bases outside the gene matches: 9. Germline V lookup: CDR1 MGHRA, CDR2 YSYEKL. The DNA read from the CDR3 is TGCGCCAGCGACCCGGGACTAGCGATAGGCACAGATACG. The encoded protein is CASDPGLAIGTDT. The CDR3 as a whole reads CASDPGLAIGTDTQYF.

This clone was seen repeatedly, ten times or more. The read comes to an end 3 residues before the CDR3 does, leaving the germline J gene to fill in the end. The chain has TRBV4-1 and TRBJ1-2, with 11 bases aligning to TRBD1. Looked up from germline, CDR1 is MGHRA and CDR2 is YSYEKL. This CDR3 contains 16 residues. After removal of 0 bases from V and 4 bases from J, the junction contained 4 bases not matched to a gene. The CDR3 sequence is CASSQDPGQGAYGYTF. The CDR3 bases that were read are TGCGCCAGCAGCCAAGATCCAGGACAGGGGGCCTATGGC.

There are many counts of this clone. The missing CDR3 end, 3 residues past where the read stops, is filled in from the germline J gene. The chain links TRBV28 to TRBJ2-7, with TRBD1 matching 7 bases. Germline V gene lookup returns CDR1 MDHEN and CDR2 SYDVKM. This CDR3 comprises 13 residues. V lost 5 bases, J lost 5 bases, and 6 bases stayed unmatched. CDR3 sequence reads: CASSQPQGDEQYF. The sequenced CDR3 bases are TGTGCCAGCAGTCAACCCCAGGGGGACGAG.

This clone was observed many times. The read terminates 3 residues before the CDR3 end, so the remaining end is supplied by the germline J gene. The chain is built from TRBV6-2 or TRBV6-3 and TRBJ2-7; 15 bases line up with TRBD2. Per the germline V gene, CDR1 is MNHEY and CDR2 is SVGEGT. With V trimmed by 4 bases and J by 2 bases, 3 bases remained unmatched. The CDR3 has 16 amino acids. CDR3 in amino acids: CASSSGLAGGPYEQYF. Incomplete CDR3 DNA: TGTGCCAGCAGTTCTGGACTAGCGGGAGGGCCCTACGAG.

At least ten counts were recorded for this clone. The read ends 3 residues early relative to the CDR3; the germline J gene fills the gap. The chain links TRBV7-8 to TRBJ2-2; no reliable D call. This CDR3 contains 14 residues. Germline loops: CDR1 SGHVS, CDR2 FQNEAQ. V lost 0 bases and J 2 bases, leaving 4 bases between the germline ends. CDR3 DNA (partial): TGTGCCAGCAGCTTAGCCCTAAACACCGGGGAG. Translation: CASSLALNTGE. Given in full, the CDR3 is CASSLALNTGELFF.

This clone has at least ten counts. Coverage ceases 3 residues before the CDR3 finishes, and the germline J gene fills in the end. This chain connects TRBV6-4 to TRBJ2-2, with D possibly matching TRBD1 (6 bases). The CDR3 extends over 13 amino acids. V gave up 5 bases and J gave up 3 bases, with 7 bases separating them. Per the germline V gene, CDR1 is MRHNA and CDR2 is SNTAGT. CDR3 sequence reads: CASSHRDTGELFF. Incomplete CDR3 DNA: TGTGCCAGCAGTCACAGGGACACCGGGGAG.

This clone was counted many times. The read halts 3 residues ahead of the CDR3 end, with the missing end drawn from the germline J gene. V usage is TRBV2 and J usage is TRBJ2-7; D not certain. The V and J ends lost 6 bases and 4 bases respectively, with 7 bases between them. CDR1 is SNHLY and CDR2 is FYNNEI in the germline V gene. CDR3 length equals 11 residues. The CDR3: CASRQFYEQYF. Incomplete CDR3 DNA: TGTGCCAGCAGACAGTTTTACGAG. Together with reference TRBV2 and TRBJ2-7, the CDR3 gives the full variable domain: EPEVTQTPSHQVTQMGQEVILRCVPISNHLYFYWYRQILGQKVEFLVSFYNNEISEKSEIFDDQFSVERPDGSNFTLKIRSTKLEDSAMYFCASRQFYEQYFGPGTRLTVT.

There are many counts of this clone. The read gets to within 3 residues of the CDR3 end, and the germline J gene fills in the rest. The V call is TRBV19, the J call TRBJ2-3; 10 bases fit TRBD2. There are 13 residues in the CDR3. V shed 10 bases, J shed 3 bases, and the junction held 4 bases outside the gene matches. Germline V gene lookup returns CDR1 LNHDA and CDR2 SQIVND (reference sequence). CDR3 in amino acids: CATALAGTDTQYF. CDR3 bases read: TGTGCCACCGCACTAGCGGGAACAGATACG.

This clone has at least ten counts. The sequenced fragment ends 3 residues before the CDR3 boundary, so the rest is inferred from the germline J gene. The chain has TRBV24-1 and TRBJ2-3; 7 positions agree with TRBD1. V shed 4 bases and J 3 bases; nucleotides not matched to a gene: 9. Germline V gene lookup returns CDR1 KGHDR and CDR2 SFDVKD. The CDR3 runs to 16 residues. The covered CDR3 bases are TGTGCCACCAGTGAAACGGACAGGTCGGGGACAGATACG. Translation: CATSETDRSGTDT. The full CDR3 protein reads CATSETDRSGTDTQYF.

In this sample, this clone turned up many times. Coverage ceases 3 residues before the CDR3 finishes, and the germline J gene fills in the end. This sequence joins TRBV28 and TRBJ2-7; no reliable D call. The CDR3 runs to 12 residues. Trimming took 4 bases from V and 5 from J, leaving 9 bases between them. Germline V CDR1 and CDR2: MDHEN, SYDVKM. The CDR3 reads CASSSLWHEQYF. The sequenced part of the CDR3 DNA is TGTGCCAGCAGTTCCCTGTGGCACGAG.